These 29 T cell receptor beta chains were sequenced from one sample in a study of CD8 T cells in ankylosing spondylitis. Study-wide points: Ankylosing spondylitis blood appeared to carry a characteristic TCR beta motif of roughly eight highly homologous variants.

These receptors are not linked to any known antigen. TCRdb re-analysed the 5' RACE reads in MiXCR, keeping a single row per CDR3 protein. The top ten clones hold around 3.5% of a sample with more than 500,000 distinct CDR3 sequences, approximately 5.3% of them seen once. The sequenced material came from blood, either unsorted or a sorted T cell fraction (not recorded which). All receptors come from a male donor with ankylosing spondylitis.

The chain links TRBV7-2 to TRBJ2-3; TRBD1 might be the D (6 bases). Germline V gives CDR1 SGHTA, CDR2 FQGNSA. Trimming removed 5 bases at V and 5 bases at J, with 11 bases between. The CDR3 is 13 residues long. The CDR3: CASSPQGLDTQYF. CDR3 DNA: TGTGCCAGCAGCCCACAGGGATTAGATACGCAGTATTTT.

This clonotype appeared many times. The chain couples TRBV5-5 to TRBJ1-3, with no clear D. In germline, CDR1 is SGHKS, CDR2 YYEKEE (reference sequence). The CDR3 is 14 residues long. V gave up 0 bases and J gave up 2 bases, with 6 bases separating them. CDR3 DNA sequence: TGTGCCAGCAGCTTGGAAGTAACTGGAAACACCATATATTTT. It translates to CASSLEVTGNTIYF.

Many counts were recorded for this clonotype. This chain uses TRBV5-1 with TRBJ2-3, with a possible D match to TRBD2 (5 bases). CDR3 length: 16 amino acids. V was cut by 4 bases and J by 0 bases, with 15 bases left in between. Germline CDR1 SGHRS, CDR2 YFSETQ. CDR3 DNA: TGCGCCAGCAGCATTGGCGGGCTGGTGAGCACAGATACGCAGTATTTT. Protein product: CASSIGGLVSTDTQYF.

In this sample, this clonotype turned up many times. The chain has TRBV28 and TRBJ1-5; 11 nucleotides agree with TRBD1. The germline gives CDR1 MDHEN, CDR2 SYDVKM. The CDR3 runs 14 residues. V was pared by 3 bases and J by 15 bases, with 10 bases of the junction left unmatched. CDR3: CASSLGTGGGTWHF. In DNA form, the CDR3 reads TGTGCCAGCAGTTTGGGGACAGGGGGAGGTACTTGGCATTTT.

In nucleotides, the CDR3 is TGTGCCAGCTCACCCCTGAGCGGGACGGCAGATACGCAGTATTTT. This translates into CASSPLSGTADTQYF. This rearrangement joins TRBV18 to TRBJ2-3, with 7 bases matching TRBD2. The length of the CDR3 is 15 residues. With V trimmed by 3 bases and J by 4 bases, 7 bases remained unmatched. Germline CDR1 and CDR2: KGHSH and LQKENI.

This clonotype appeared many times. The gene calls are TRBV7-2 and TRBJ2-7; no firm D call. The V and J ends lost 3 bases and 3 bases respectively, with 9 bases between them. This CDR3 has 13 amino acids. Per germline, CDR1 SGHTA and CDR2 FQGNSA. Here the CDR3 DNA reads TGTGCCAGCAGCTTTCTGGGATTCTACGAGCAGTACTTC. This gives the protein CASSFLGFYEQYF. Full variable domain (missing parts from reference TRBV7-2 and TRBJ2-7): GAGVSQSPSNKVTEKGKDVELRCDPISGHTALYWYRQSLGQGLEFLIYFQGNSAPDKSGLPSDRFSAERTGGSVSTLTIQRTQQEDSAVYLCASSFLGFYEQYFGPGTRLTVT.

This clonotype appeared many times. This rearrangement joins TRBV3-1 to TRBJ2-7; D perhaps matches TRBD2 (5 bases). The germline V gene has CDR1 LGHDT and CDR2 YNNKEL (reference sequence). The CDR3 sequence is 15 residues long. V was pared by 4 bases and J by 6 bases, with 19 bases between. The CDR3 is CASSRWESFDGEQYF. Written as DNA, the CDR3 is TGTGCCAGCAGCCGATGGGAGTCGTTCGACGGCGAGCAGTACTTC.

This clonotype has at least ten counts. The CDR3 spells CASSQESFMRANYGYTF. For the CDR3, the DNA is TGTGCCAGCAGCCAAGAAAGTTTTATGAGGGCTAACTATGGCTACACCTTC. The chain is built from TRBV3-1 and TRBJ1-2; D call uncertain. In germline, CDR1 is LGHDT, CDR2 YNNKEL (reference sequence). V shed 0 bases and J shed 0 bases, with 14 bases lying between them. The CDR3 runs to 17 residues.

This clonotype was recorded at least ten times. This sequence joins TRBV6-4 and TRBJ1-4; D unresolved. This CDR3 is 15 amino acids long. Trimming stripped 4 bases from V and 5 bases from J, with 14 bases between. Germline V lookup: CDR1 MRHNA, CDR2 SNTAGT. The CDR3 coding sequence is TGTGCCAGCAGTGCCTCGAGTCAGCAAAATGAAAAACTGTTTTTT. This translates into CASSASSQQNEKLFF.

This clonotype came up many times. CDR3 in amino acids: CASSQDAGESESEQYF. In DNA, the CDR3 is TGCGCCAGCAGCCAAGATGCGGGTGAGAGTGAAAGTGAGCAGTACTTC. The genes are TRBV4-3 and TRBJ2-7, with a possible D match to TRBD2 (5 bases). Germline V CDR1 and CDR2: LGHNA, YSLEER. The V end was cut by 0 bases, the J end by 7 bases, with 19 bases between. The CDR3 extends over 16 amino acids.

There are many counts of this clonotype. The V and J genes are TRBV10-3 and TRBJ2-7; D unresolved. Germline V gene lookup returns CDR1 ENHRY and CDR2 SYGVKD. This CDR3 contains 12 residues. Between the trimmed V and J ends, which lost 2 bases and 4 bases, there was a span of 6 bases. CDR3 nucleotides: TGTGCCATCAGTGAGAAACGGTACGAGCAGTACTTC. Translating it yields CAISEKRYEQYF.

This clonotype came up many times. The V gene is TRBV27, the J gene TRBJ1-4; possibly TRBD1 for D (6 bases). V shed 3 bases and J shed 5 bases, with 13 bases lying between them. The CDR3 spans 15 residues. CDR1 is MNHEY, CDR2 SMNVEV, per germline (reference sequence). Here the CDR3 reads CASSFTGNSNEKLFF. CDR3 coding DNA: TGTGCCAGCAGTTTCACAGGGAATTCGAATGAAAAACTGTTTTTT.

The chain recombines TRBV7-9 with TRBJ2-2; D may be TRBD1 (5 bases). The V and J ends lost 3 bases and 9 bases respectively, with 11 bases between them. This CDR3 is 13 amino acids long. The germline CDR1 and CDR2 sequences are SEHNR and FQNEAQ (reference sequence). The CDR3 region has the DNA TGTGCCAGCAGCTTCCCAAGGGGCCGGGAGCTGTTTTTT. It is translated as CASSFPRGRELFF.

This clonotype was seen repeatedly, ten times or more. V is TRBV11-2 and J is TRBJ2-5; 8 bases line up with TRBD1. The CDR3 extends over 14 amino acids. The ends lost 4 bases at V and 4 bases at J; junction bases unmatched: 5. Germline V gene sequence: CDR1 SGHAT, CDR2 FQNNGV. The CDR3 bases are TGTGCCAGCAGCTCGTTAGACAGGGGAGAGACCCAGTACTTC. Amino acids: CASSSLDRGETQYF.

This clonotype was observed at least ten times. The chain recombines TRBV5-1 with TRBJ2-1; TRBD2 matches 9 bases. Losses at the gene ends were 2 bases for V and 5 bases for J; bases not matched to a gene: 2. The CDR3 loop spans 14 amino acids. Germline V gives CDR1 SGHRS, CDR2 YFSETQ. CDR3: CASSLLAGNNEQFF. As DNA, the CDR3 is TGCGCCAGCAGCTTACTAGCGGGTAACAATGAGCAGTTCTTC. The complete variable domain, with remaining parts taken from reference TRBV5-1 and TRBJ2-1, reads KAGVTQTPRYLIKTRGQQVTLSCSPISGHRSVSWYQQTPGQGLQFLFEYFSETQRNKGNFPGRFSGRQFSNSRSEMNVSTLELGDSALYLCASSLLAGNNEQFFGPGTRLTVL.

This clonotype was observed a few times. The chain carries TRBV7-3 and TRBJ1-1; D is uncertain. V was clipped by 1 base and J by 1 base, with 10 bases between them. Germline V CDR1 and CDR2: SGHTA, FQGTGA. The CDR3 has 15 residues. The CDR3 DNA is TGTGCCAGCAGCTTAAGTGTTGGAGGGAACACTGAAGCTTTCTTT. Translation: CASSLSVGGNTEAFF.

The chain is built from TRBV20-1 and TRBJ2-2; 14 nucleotides align to TRBD2. Germline lookup yields CDR1 DFQATT and CDR2 SNEGSKA (reference sequence). The CDR3 spans 16 residues. CDR3 sequence (DNA): TGCTGTTCCGGGACTAGCGGGAGCCCCGACACCGGGGAGCTGTTTTTT. Translating gives CCSGTSGSPDTGELFF.

This clonotype was found many times. The V call is TRBV5-1, the J call TRBJ1-4; 7 bases are shared with TRBD1. CDR3 length equals 14 residues. From germline, CDR1 is SGHRS and CDR2 YFSETQ. After removal of 2 bases from V and 8 bases from J, the junction contained 6 bases not matched to a gene. CDR3: CASSLTDREEKLFF. The CDR3 DNA follows: TGCGCCAGCAGCTTAACTGACAGGGAGGAAAAACTGTTTTTT.

In its sample, this clonotype was seen many times. The chain links TRBV6-5 to TRBJ1-2; TRBD1 might be the D (5 bases). There are 16 residues in the CDR3. V lost 0 bases to trimming and J lost 8 bases, with 19 bases between them. Per germline, CDR1 MNHEY and CDR2 SVGAGI. CDR3 DNA sequence: TGTGCCAGCAGTTACTCGTCAGGGTCCTTTGCGGAAGGCTACACCTTC. As protein: CASSYSSGSFAEGYTF.

This clonotype occurred many times. The chain carries TRBV28 and TRBJ1-5; D possibly corresponds to TRBD1 (5 bases). Deletions cut 4 bases from V and 7 bases from J, with 11 bases between. The CDR3 runs to 13 residues. Germline V CDR1 and CDR2: MDHEN, SYDVKM. The CDR3 loop reads CASSSGFQQPQHF. As DNA, the CDR3 is TGTGCCAGCAGTTCAGGGTTTCAACAGCCCCAGCATTTT.

This clonotype was seen ten or more times. This chain links TRBV18 with TRBJ1-4; D gene uncertain. The germline V and J ends were trimmed by 4 bases and 6 bases, with 9 bases remaining between them. Germline V gene sequence: CDR1 KGHSH, CDR2 LQKENI. The CDR3 extends over 13 amino acids. The CDR3 nucleotides are TGTGCCAGCTCACTTCACCGGGATGAAAAACTGTTTTTT. Translating it yields CASSLHRDEKLFF.

This clonotype has more than one count but fewer than ten. The rearrangement links TRBV11-2 to TRBJ2-3; D unclear. CDR1 and CDR2 from the germline V gene are SGHAT and FQNNGV. The V end was cut by 1 base, the J end by 2 bases, with 19 bases between. CDR3 length equals 18 residues. The CDR3 coding sequence is TGTGCCAGCAGCTTAGTCCCCCTCAGACTCACCAACACAGATACGCAGTATTTT. This translates into CASSLVPLRLTNTDTQYF.

The rearrangement links TRBV10-3 to TRBJ2-3; the match to TRBD2 covers 7 bases. This CDR3 is built from 15 residues. CDR1 and CDR2 from the germline V gene are ENHRY and SYGVKD. Trimming cost V 3 bases and J 2 bases; bases outside gene matches: 5. The CDR3 reads CAISDPSGNTDTQYF. As DNA, the CDR3 is TGTGCCATCAGTGACCCTAGCGGAAACACAGATACGCAGTATTTT.

This clonotype was seen many times. The rearrangement joins TRBV12-3 or TRBV12-4 to TRBJ1-1; D not resolved. Trimming left V 3 bases short and J 4 bases short, with 9 bases between. The CDR3 is made up of 13 amino acids. The CDR3 bases are TGTGCCAGCAGTTTGGGCAGTACCACTGAAGCTTTCTTT. This translates into CASSLGSTTEAFF.

This clonotype appeared a few times. The CDR3 coding sequence is TGCGCCAGCAGCCCAAGGACATCAGAGGAAAAACTGTTTTTT. Translating gives CASSPRTSEEKLFF. The gene calls are TRBV5-1 and TRBJ1-4; maybe TRBD1 (5 bases). Germline V lookup: CDR1 SGHRS, CDR2 YFSETQ. Trimming shortened V by 4 bases and J by 8 bases, and 15 bases separated the two germline ends. CDR3 size: 14 residues.

Many counts were recorded for this clonotype. This rearrangement joins TRBV7-2 to TRBJ1-5; weak D call: TRBD1 (5 bases). This CDR3 is 14 amino acids long. The ends were cut back, 3 bases at V and 7 bases at J, with 13 bases in the middle. Germline CDR1 reads SGHTA; CDR2 reads FQGNSA. CDR3 protein: CASSFGAGGQPQHF. CDR3 DNA: TGTGCCAGCAGCTTTGGGGCAGGCGGGCAGCCCCAGCATTTT.

This clonotype was observed many times. This chain joins TRBV5-6 and TRBJ2-2, with D perhaps matching TRBD1 (7 bases). Germline V CDR1 and CDR2: SGHDT, YYEEEE. V was cut by 3 bases and J by 6 bases, with 18 bases left in between. The CDR3 is made up of 16 amino acids. DNA for the CDR3: TGTGCCAGCAGCTCATGGGCAGGGGGGAGTCCCGGGGAGCTGTTTTTT. It specifies CASSSWAGGSPGELFF.

This clonotype was seen many times. The genes are TRBV9 and TRBJ1-2; TRBD1 might be the D (5 bases). With 0 bases removed from V and 1 base from J, the gap between germline ends came to 13 bases. Germline V gives CDR1 SGDLS, CDR2 YYNGEE. This CDR3 has 16 amino acids. The CDR3 coding sequence is TGTGCCAGCAGCGTAGACCCAGGGCGAAATAACTATGGCTACACCTTC. It codes for CASSVDPGRNNYGYTF.

There are many counts of this clonotype. V gene TRBV29-1 combines with J gene TRBJ2-2; D gene unclear. Germline assignment: CDR1 SQVTM and CDR2 ANQGSEA. Trimming took 4 bases from V and 0 from J, leaving 6 bases between them. The CDR3 loop spans 13 amino acids. Here the CDR3 reads CSVGGANTGELFF. CDR3 bases: TGCAGCGTTGGCGGTGCGAACACCGGGGAGCTGTTTTTT.